The sequence of this T cell receptor (beta chain) was determined in a study of blood T cell repertoires in COVID-19 (dated by TCRdb to the early 2020s). About the full investigation: The collaborator samples originated in the United States, Italy and Spain and spanned the acute and convalescent phases of COVID-19. HLA class I and class II types, where available, came from metadata supplied by the sample provider rather than from assay-based typing. A freely available public database, intended as a resource for researchers studying the immune response to SARS-CoV-2, is where the repertoires were released. The material from the prospective study consisted of cDNA or gDNA derived from T cells, B-cell-depleted T cells, or PBMCs. The dataset comprised deeply sampled blood TCRbeta repertoires from subjects exposed to, actively infected with, or recovered from COVID-19. The sample metadata nearly always contained a de-identified subject ID, COVID-19 status, age in years and sex. The samples were drawn from two sources: the first 160 participants of the ongoing ImmuneRACE study, and fewer than 1,500 subjects contributed by 6 global collaborators.

TCRbeta CDR3 regions were amplified from genomic DNA using the immunoSEQ Assay, a bias-controlled multiplex PCR. The study's processing was this. Within the assay, amplification of reference gene primers was used to estimate how many nucleated cells each sample contained. To quantify the absolute abundance of each unique TCRbeta CDR3 rearrangement, sequence reads were collapsed and filtered. For each sample, productive Simpson clonality was calculated by taking the square root of Simpson's diversity index across productive rearrangements. This is the immuneACCESS table as TCRdb keeps it, with only in-frame sequences that have V and J called. A part of the clones is gone; compared with another copy, unresolved V genes explain less than half, and the rest is unexplained. D and trimming were read from the DNA, whereas the V and J calls and clone size are those reported in that table. This sample is represented by some 140,000 clones; 79% of them were singletons. Around 4% of the sample rests with the top ten.

Whole blood was collected in K2EDTA tubes by collaborating institutions according to the institutions' own protocols. For TCRbeta analysis, collaborator samples were shipped as frozen whole blood, as isolated PBMCs, or as DNA extracted from either sample type. According to the germline V gene, CDR1 reads KGHDR and CDR2 reads SFDVKD. Between the V and J ends, shortened by 9 bases and 1 base respectively, the junction contains 11 bases. Including the terminal cysteine and phenylalanine, the CDR3 comprises 13 residues. Only CDR3 DNA remains: 39 bases, in frame from the first base. The study at large found these results: Clinical and demographic metadata were provided uncurated, with the amount varying by source and participant.

This clone has at least ten counts. Its target antigen remains unknown. No base quality information exists; no much larger clone differs at one position. This chain joins TRBV24-1 to TRBJ2-5, and the D gene may be TRBD2, 5 bases matching. Sequenced sample: peripheral blood. The TCR comes from a man aged 55-75 years with acute or convalescent COVID-19. The DNA is as follows: TGTGCCACCCAGGAGCGGACCCAAGAGACCCAGTACTTC. Translated, it gives CATQERTQETQYF.